This is a list of T cell receptor beta chains from one sample in a study of blood T cell repertoires in COVID-19. The assay was immunoSEQ multiplex PCR, and TCRdb's table has in-frame clones only and misses some. The data show 150,000 to 180,000 clones, with 84% seen just once and 9.8% held by the top ten. Specimen: peripheral blood. Receptors originate from a woman aged 50 to 60 with acute or convalescent COVID-19. CDR3s include the opening cysteine and the closing phenylalanine or tryptophan. D genes are given only for firm matches. Clone sizes are given selectively: once, few, many, or a class where the clone is expanded.

>once|NA|TRBV6-5|TRBJ2-1
TGTGCCAGCAGTTACGCCTCAGGGGCCCAATCTGAGCAGTTCTTC
CASSYASGAQSEQFF
>NA|TRBD1|TRBV18|TRBJ2-2
TGTGCCAGCTCACCACTGACCGGGACAGCGAGCACCGGGGAGCTGTTTTTT
CASSPLTGTASTGELFF
>once|TRBD2|TRBV19|TRBJ2-1
TGTGCCAGTACCCCTCAGGGGACTAGCGGCCCATACAATGAGCAGTTCTTC
CASTPQGTSGPYNEQFF
>NA|TRBD1|TRBV5-6|TRBJ2-7
TGTGCCAGCAGCACGGGACAGGGGTACGAGCAGTACTTC
CASSTGQGYEQYF
>NA|TRBD1|TRBV3-1/TRBV3-2|TRBJ1-5
TGTGCCAGCAGCTCATCTACAGGGGGGAGAGGTCAGCCCCAGCATTTT
CASSSSTGGRGQPQHF
>NA|NA|TRBV28|TRBJ2-7
TGTGCCAGCAGTTTTAGTTACGAGCAGTACTTC
CASSFSYEQYF
>NA|TRBD1|TRBV5-1|TRBJ2-5
TGCGCCAGCAGCTCCGGGACAGGGGTCCAAGAGACCCAGTACTTC
CASSSGTGVQETQYF
>few|TRBD2|TRBV7-2|TRBJ2-2
TGTGCCAGCAGCTTTTTAGGCGGGAGCGGCACCGGGGAGCTGTTTTTT
CASSFLGGSGTGELFF
>NA|NA|TRBV9|TRBJ2-1
TGTGCCAGCAGCGCGGACAGTCGGGATGAGCAGTTCTTC
CASSADSRDEQFF
>NA|NA|TRBV2|TRBJ2-3
TGTGCCAGCAGTGAAGGTTGGGGCCGCACAGATACGCAGTATTTT
CASSEGWGRTDTQYF
>NA|NA|TRBV7-9|TRBJ1-6
TGTGCCAGCAGCTTAGCATTGATACGGGACAAGGTGGCGTCACCCCTCCACTTT
CASSLALIRDKVASPLHF
>NA|NA|TRBV7-2|TRBJ1-1
TGTGCCAGCAGCTTAGCCGGGGACACTGAAGCTTTCTTT
CASSLAGDTEAFF
>NA|NA|TRBV18|TRBJ2-5
TGTGCCAGCTCACCGGACAGCCAAGAGACCCAGTACTTC
CASSPDSQETQYF
>NA|TRBD2|TRBV27|TRBJ2-1
TGTGCCAGCAGTTTTCCGGGACTAGCAGGAAATGAGCAGTTCTTC
CASSFPGLAGNEQFF
>NA|NA|TRBV20-1|TRBJ1-5
TGCAGTGCTAGTGCAGGTTTCAATCAGCCCCAGCATTTT
CSASAGFNQPQHF
>NA|TRBD1|TRBV10-2|TRBJ1-5
TGCGCCAGCAGACAGGGGAACAATCAGCCCCAGCATTTT
CASRQGNNQPQHF
>NA|TRBD1|TRBV7-8|TRBJ2-7
TGTGCCAGCAGCCCTAGAGCCCATTCGACAGGGTATGACGAGCAGTACTTC
CASSPRAHSTGYDEQYF
>NA|NA|TRBV14|TRBJ2-5
TGTGCCAGCAGGCTATTACAGGGTGCAGAGACCCAGTACTTC
CASRLLQGAETQYF
>NA|NA|TRBV4-1|TRBJ1-3
TGCGCCAGCAGCCAAGATCCCGGTCTAGGCACCATATATTTT
CASSQDPGLGTIYF
>NA|TRBD2|TRBV11-3|TRBJ2-1
TGTGCCAGCAGCTTTACACCTTCTGGGGCTAGCGGCTACAATGAGCAGTTCTTC
CASSFTPSGASGYNEQFF
>NA|TRBD2|TRBV5-4|TRBJ2-7
TGTGCCAGCAGCCTGGGACTAGCTAAAGACGAGCAGTACTTC
CASSLGLAKDEQYF
>NA|TRBD2|TRBV10-3|TRBJ2-1
TGTGCCATCACCGGGCTAGCGGGAGGGGCGAGTTACAATGAGCAGTTCTTC
CAITGLAGGASYNEQFF
>few|TRBD2|TRBV9|TRBJ2-7
TGTGCCAGCAGCGTAGGCGGGGGACCAGTTGACGAGCAGTACTTC
CASSVGGGPVDEQYF
>NA|TRBD1|TRBV7-2|TRBJ2-6
TGTGCCAGCAGCTTACAGACAGGGAATGGGGCCAACGTCCTGACTTTC
CASSLQTGNGANVLTF
>NA|NA|TRBV3-1/TRBV3-2|TRBJ2-5
TGTGCCAGCAGCCAGGCCCCACTAGGGCAAGAGACCCAGTACTTC
CASSQAPLGQETQYF
>NA|TRBD1|TRBV5-1|TRBJ1-5
TGCGCCAGCAGCTTCGGGACAGGGGATCAGCCCCAGCATTTT
CASSFGTGDQPQHF
>NA|NA|TRBV5-4|TRBJ2-1
TGTGCCAGCAGCTTGGGACATAACTACAATGAGCAGTTCTTC
CASSLGHNYNEQFF
>NA|NA|TRBV6-5|TRBJ2-7
TGTGCCAGCCTACAGGGCGGTAGCTCCTACGAGCAGTACTTC
CASLQGGSSYEQYF
>NA|NA|TRBV7-7|TRBJ2-1
TGTGCCAGCAGCCAAATTAGGGGCTCCTACAATGAGCAGTTCTTC
CASSQIRGSYNEQFF
>NA|TRBD2|TRBV3-1/TRBV3-2|TRBJ2-5
TGTGCCAGCAGCCAAGCCCACCTCATAGCGGGCCCCGAAGAGACCCAGTACTTC
CASSQAHLIAGPEETQYF
>NA|NA|TRBV28|TRBJ2-7
TGTGCCAGCAGTTTAGTTTTGGGAGCCTACGAGCAGTACTTC
CASSLVLGAYEQYF
>NA|TRBD2|TRBV19|TRBJ2-5
TGTGCCAGTAGTATGTTGGGACTAGCGGACCAAGAGACCCAGTACTTC
CASSMLGLADQETQYF
>NA|NA|TRBV10-2|TRBJ2-1
TGCGCCAGCAGTGAGTCGCAGGGTGAGCAGTTCTTC
CASSESQGEQFF
>NA|NA|TRBV27|TRBJ2-5
TGTGCCAGCAGTTACGGCAGGAATAGACAAGAGACCCAGTACTTC
CASSYGRNRQETQYF
>NA|TRBD1|TRBV4-2|TRBJ2-7
TGTGCCAGCAGCCAACCAGGGACAGGGGGCTCCTACGAGCAGTACTTC
CASSQPGTGGSYEQYF
>NA|NA|TRBV15|TRBJ2-7
TGTGCCACCAGCAGAGACCGGGTTCTTAGCTACGAGCAGTACTTC
CATSRDRVLSYEQYF